These T cell receptor beta chains were read from a single sample in a study of blood T cell repertoires in COVID-19. Assay used: immunoSEQ multiplex PCR; TCRdb lists only in-frame clones, some missing. Of roughly 80,000 clones listed, around 74% are singletons. Sequencing was performed on peripheral blood. The receptors come from a human donor in a cohort sampled during active COVID-19. Each CDR3 is given with its conserved first and last residue. Each record gives: J gene, clone size, V gene, D gene, CDR3 protein, CDR3 DNA. A D gene is named only where the DNA matches it firmly. Clone size is not always given. Where it is, it says once, few, many or a class for expanded clones.

J: TRBJ1-4; size: NA; V: TRBV5-1; D: TRBD1; CDR3: CASSLEGDRVEKLFF; DNA: TGCGCCAGCAGCTTGGAGGGTGACAGGGTTGAAAAACTGTTTTTT
J: TRBJ1-1; size: few; V: TRBV7-9; D: TRBD1; CDR3: CASSPGTGGPEAFF; DNA: TGTGCCAGCAGCCCCGGGACAGGGGGCCCTGAAGCTTTCTTT
J: TRBJ2-3; size: NA; V: TRBV6-5; D: TRBD1; CDR3: CASSYSGQGMGFTQYF; DNA: TGTGCCAGCAGTTATTCGGGACAGGGTATGGGGTTTACGCAGTATTTT
J: TRBJ2-3; size: few; V: TRBV5-8; D: TRBD1; CDR3: CASSSGQGVDTQYF; DNA: TGTGCCAGCAGCTCGGGACAGGGGGTAGATACGCAGTATTTT
J: TRBJ1-6; size: NA; V: TRBV30; D: TRBD1; CDR3: CAWSLRDRDSPLHF; DNA: TGTGCCTGGAGTCTCCGGGACAGGGACTCACCCCTCCACTTT
J: TRBJ2-7; size: NA; V: TRBV11-2; D: NA; CDR3: CASSLVEGGSYEQYF; DNA: TGTGCCAGCAGCTTAGTCGAAGGCGGTTCCTACGAGCAGTACTTC
J: TRBJ2-1; size: NA; V: TRBV4-3; D: TRBD2; CDR3: CASSQDRSGGGLDEQFF; DNA: TGCGCCAGCAGCCAAGATCGTTCCGGCGGGGGGTTGGATGAGCAGTTCTTC
J: TRBJ1-6; size: NA; V: TRBV5-1; D: TRBD1; CDR3: CASSIQGGYNSPLHF; DNA: TGCGCCAGCAGCATACAGGGGGGCTATAATTCACCCCTCCACTTT
J: TRBJ2-2; size: NA; V: TRBV10-1; D: TRBD1; CDR3: CASSDGTGNTGELFF; DNA: TGCGCCAGCAGCGACGGGACAGGGAACACCGGGGAGCTGTTTTTT
J: TRBJ2-3; size: NA; V: TRBV18; D: NA; CDR3: CASSPLTSTDTQYF; DNA: TGTGCCAGCTCACCATTAACAAGCACAGATACGCAGTATTTT
J: TRBJ2-7; size: NA; V: TRBV15; D: NA; CDR3: CATSREPRDEQYF; DNA: TGTGCCACCAGCAGAGAGCCCCGCGACGAGCAGTACTTC
J: TRBJ1-3; size: NA; V: TRBV18; D: TRBD1; CDR3: CASSPGTAGNTIYF; DNA: TGTGCCAGCTCACCGGGGACAGCTGGAAACACCATATATTTT
J: TRBJ1-5; size: NA; V: TRBV19; D: TRBD1; CDR3: CASSIWDRENQPQHF; DNA: TGTGCCAGTAGTATTTGGGACAGGGAAAATCAGCCCCAGCATTTT
J: TRBJ1-4; size: NA; V: TRBV7-6; D: NA; CDR3: CASSPSGGLYEKLFF; DNA: TGTGCCAGCAGCCCTTCGGGGGGGCTGTATGAAAAACTGTTTTTT
J: TRBJ1-2; size: NA; V: TRBV28; D: TRBD1; CDR3: CASHPGTAYGYTF; DNA: TGTGCCAGCCACCCCGGGACAGCCTATGGCTACACCTTC
J: TRBJ2-7; size: NA; V: TRBV2; D: NA; CDR3: CASSENLARPREQYF; DNA: TGTGCCAGCAGTGAAAATCTAGCCCGGCCTCGAGAGCAGTACTTC
J: TRBJ2-7; size: large; V: TRBV5-8; D: TRBD1; CDR3: CASSFGQGIYEQYF; DNA: TGTGCCAGCAGCTTCGGACAGGGAATCTACGAGCAGTACTTC
J: TRBJ1-5; size: NA; V: TRBV6-5; D: NA; CDR3: CASRKGHISNQPQHF; DNA: TGTGCCAGCAGGAAGGGACACATTAGCAATCAGCCCCAGCATTTT
J: TRBJ1-1; size: NA; V: TRBV11-3; D: TRBD1; CDR3: CASSTWTGAIEAFF; DNA: TGTGCCAGCAGCACTTGGACAGGAGCTATTGAAGCTTTCTTT
J: TRBJ1-2; size: NA; V: TRBV5-6; D: TRBD1; CDR3: CASSSAGGQLYGYTF; DNA: TGTGCCAGCAGCTCCGCAGGGGGCCAGCTCTATGGCTACACCTTC
J: TRBJ1-4; size: NA; V: TRBV3-1/TRBV3-2; D: TRBD1; CDR3: CASSQWTGNEKLFF; DNA: TGTGCCAGCAGCCAATGGACAGGGAACGAAAAACTGTTTTTT
J: TRBJ1-2; size: NA; V: TRBV2; D: NA; CDR3: CASSGLENNYGYTF; DNA: TGTGCCAGCAGTGGCCTGGAGAATAACTATGGCTACACCTTC
J: TRBJ2-7; size: NA; V: TRBV15; D: NA; CDR3: CATSSRGGALVEQYF; DNA: TGTGCCACCAGCTCGAGGGGGGGGGCTCTGGTCGAGCAGTACTTC